The sequence of this T cell receptor (beta chain) was determined in a study of beta chain features in type 1 diabetes. Turning to the study itself: Age, gender and cell yields were similar between patients and healthy donors. Study-wide results and caveats: All four CD4+ subsets from Type 1 diabetes patients carried moderately but significantly shorter TCRB CDR3s. Among type 1 diabetes patients, VDJ junctions had fewer insertions and more deletions. It was among patients, rather than healthy donors, that naive, central memory and Treg TCRB repertoires appeared more similar.

Sorting with CD45RO/CCR7/CD25/CD127/CD95/CD27 yielded naive, central memory, regulatory and stem-like memory CD4+ cells. A word on this clone: Its antigen remains unknown.

As every portion of the isolated RNA was reverse transcribed, the sequencing read expressed TCRB transcripts. Data came from immunoSEQ multiplex PCR; TCRdb stores just in-frame clones and leaves some out. This repertoire shows about 130,000 clones, approximately 10% found once; its top ten account for around 0.7%. Germline V CDR1 and CDR2: GTSNPN, SVGIG (reference sequence). This CDR3 contains 14 residues. The V segment lost 1 base and the J segment 7 bases; nucleotides outside the gene matches: 6. The chain joins TRBV30 to TRBJ2-1, with 8 bases matching TRBD2. This clonotype was obtained from a man aged 25-45 years with type 1 diabetes. The sample comprised central memory CD4+ T cells from blood. The CDR3 sequence is CAWSEAGGRNEQFF. The CDR3 DNA follows: TGTGCCTGGAGTGAGGCGGGGGGAAGAAATGAGCAGTTCTTC.